This T cell receptor beta chain comes out of a study of CD8+CD57+ T cells in acquired aplastic anemia. On the study more broadly: Mean DNA quantity obtained from sorted CD4+ and CD8+ cells was 2.5 to 4 ug.

Template material for TCR beta VDJ and CDR3 profiling consisted of genomic DNA. TCRdb fed the reads into MiXCR, producing one record per CDR3 protein. The data contain about 180,000 distinct CDR3 sequences, nearly 50% of them singletons. Overall study results and limits: Patients had around 30 CD8+ CDR3 sequences in common with controls (the shared set). Between the patient and control groups, CD8+ Simpson's diversity did not differ significantly.

This CDR3 contains 14 residues. Between the trimmed V and J ends, which lost 2 bases and 9 bases, there was a span of 15 bases. The germline gives CDR1 SGHVS, CDR2 FNYEAQ. By flow cytometry, patients selected for sequencing had shown an expansion of CD8+CD57+ cells. No therapy was given to patients before blood sampling. About this clonotype itself: Its target is unknown.

The rearrangement links TRBV7-6 to TRBJ2-3; D tentatively fits TRBD1 or TRBD2 (6 bases each). The TCR sequence derives from a human donor with aplastic anemia. Sequences were obtained from sorted CD4+, CD8+, or CD8+CD57+ T cells (not recorded which) from PBMCs. CDR3: CASSLRGGPGTQYF. The CDR3 nucleotides read TGTGCCAGCAGCTTACGTGGGGGGCCAGGGACGCAGTATTTT.